This entry concerns a single T cell receptor (beta chain). No antigen is known for it. Base qualities were left out, and no much larger clone turns up one base away. This entry comes from a study of CD8 T cells in ankylosing spondylitis (dated by TCRdb to 2016 to 2017). In the study overall: To find TCR variants linked to disease, the study profiled T cell receptor beta repertoires in ankylosing spondylitis patients and healthy donors. The full study cohort comprised about 24 ankylosing spondylitis patients and roughly 100 healthy donors. Peripheral blood was sampled, and synovial fluid was additionally collected from ankylosing spondylitis patients. Paper-wide results and their limitations: The disease-linked clones were reported to be significantly enriched in matched synovial fluid samples from ankylosing spondylitis patients. In peripheral blood, the disease-linked clones were found at relatively low frequencies and had a CD8+ phenotype. A TCR beta motif of about 8 highly homologous amino acid variants appeared characteristic of blood from ankylosing spondylitis patients. Some motif variants had previously been reported in the synovial fluid and blood of reactive arthritis patients, which suggests shared mechanisms of disease initiation.

The instrument given in TCRdb is Illumina HiSeq 2500. TCR beta libraries were prepared by quantitative 5'-RACE with molecular barcodes. The paper's data handling went like this. To identify disease-linked TCR variants, a new computational method was used, one built on a probabilistic model of VDJ rearrangement. TCRdb trimmed public reads at Q25 via fastp, called clones via MiXCR and kept in-frame beta chains. Rows with one shared CDR3 protein collapse into an entry with the most common genes and DNA. The V and J calls and clone size are TCRdb's, not the authors'. The sample contains 700,000 to 850,000 distinct CDR3 sequences, 12% of them found a single time. The ten largest clones add up to just over 0.5% of the sample. Relative to germline, V is 0 bases shorter and J is 0 bases shorter, with 9 bases between their ends. From the germline V gene (reference sequence), CDR1 is DFQATT and CDR2 is SNEGSKA. Including cysteine and phenylalanine, the CDR3 has 16 amino acids. The sequence is cut down to CDR3 DNA, 48 bases in frame from base 1.

This sequence originates from a male donor with ankylosing spondylitis. Sequenced sample: blood, either unsorted or a sorted T cell fraction (not recorded which). The rearranged segments are TRBV20-1 and TRBJ1-6; too little of a D gene remains to name it. The encoded CDR3 is CSARDKTSSYNSPLHF. The DNA reads as follows: TGCAGTGCTAGAGATAAGACGAGCTCCTATAATTCACCCCTCCACTTT.